This TCR beta chain was obtained from a study of cytomegalovirus exposure and HLA in healthy donors. Findings and limits, study-wide: In the 95 to 150 validation repertoires, around 95% of cluster scores exceeded 0, per a later analysis. Associated with cytomegalovirus, according to the listing, were some 180 TCR beta chains.

Of note for this clone: No antigen is known for it.

TCRdb's table, derived via immunoSEQ multiplex PCR, lists solely in-frame clones and lacks some. Among a few hundred thousand clones, 90% were seen once, and the ten largest hold roughly 3%. The CDR3 contains 16 residues. The germline V gene has CDR1 MGHRA and CDR2 YSYEKL. The junction had 15 bases not matched to a gene; V was cut back by 3 bases and J by 7 bases. The donors were in the roughly 120-subject validation cohort; that cohort was separate from the approximately 700-subject first cohort. Sample: PBMCs. This receptor was obtained from a woman aged 25-40 years in good health and CMV-seronegative. This chain connects TRBV4-1 to TRBJ2-7; 7 bases align to TRBD1. DNA of the CDR3: TGCGCCAGCAGCCACCTAGGACAGGATGGGAAGAGAGAGCAGTACTTC. Protein product: CASSHLGQDGKREQYF.